This T cell receptor beta chain was recovered during a study of blood T cell repertoires in COVID-19 (dated by TCRdb to 2020 to 2021). Describing the broader study: Collaborator samples came from the United States, Italy and Spain and covered acute and convalescent phases of COVID-19. The material from the prospective study consisted of cDNA or gDNA derived from T cells, B-cell-depleted T cells, or PBMCs. The dataset comprised deeply sampled blood TCRbeta repertoires from subjects exposed to, actively infected with, or recovered from COVID-19. The repertoires were released in a freely available public database meant as a resource for research on the immune response to SARS-CoV-2. Samples came from the ongoing ImmuneRACE study (first 160 participants) plus 1,254 subjects from 6 global collaborators. Nearly every sample came with metadata listing a de-identified subject ID, COVID-19 status, age in years and sex. Where HLA class I and class II types were available, the types were taken from metadata supplied by the sample provider, not from assay-based typing.

TCRbeta CDR3 regions were amplified from genomic DNA by means of the immunoSEQ Assay, a bias-controlled multiplex PCR. On the authors' methods: The number of nucleated cells in each sample was estimated from the amplification of reference gene primers within the assay. To quantify the absolute abundance of each unique TCRbeta CDR3 rearrangement, sequence reads were collapsed and filtered. Productive Simpson clonality was computed per sample as the square root of Simpson's diversity index over productive rearrangements. What TCRdb holds here is the immuneACCESS table cut down to in-frame rearrangements. Part of the clones is not present; checked against another copy, under half of the missing clones reflect an unresolved V gene, and the others are unexplained. The V and J calls and clone size are taken from that table; D and trimming were inferred from the DNA. This sample comprises around 310,000 clones, more than 80% of them detected only once. The top ten constitute about 6.8% of the sample.

Worth noting for this clone: It lacks a known antigen. Base quality data are lacking; no much larger clone is found one base away.

One collaborating source in Seattle enrolled patients while the patients were actively infected and followed the patients over time throughout the course of disease. Collaborating institutions collected whole blood in K2EDTA tubes following their own protocols. For TCRbeta analysis, collaborators shipped samples in one of three forms: frozen whole blood, isolated PBMCs, or DNA extracted from either of those sample types. Study-wide findings and limitations: Clinical and demographic metadata were provided uncurated, with the amount varying by source and participant.

The sample consisted of peripheral blood. The sequence was obtained from a woman in her thirties with COVID-19, enrolled during active disease.

The bases are TGCAGCGTTACCAGCGCCACCTCCTACGAGCAGTACTTC. It encodes CSVTSATSYEQYF. The chain employs TRBV29-1 and TRBJ2-7, with no reliable assignment of the D segment. The CDR3 sequence holds 13 residues, the cysteine and phenylalanine included. Only CDR3 DNA remains: 39 bases, in frame from the first base. Via the germline V gene, CDR1 is SQVTM and CDR2 ANQGSEA. V and J are truncated by 5 bases and 0 bases respectively, leaving an intervening sequence of 11 bases.